This TCR beta chain appears in the sequencing data of a study of blood T cell repertoires in COVID-19. In the study overall: Whether acute or convalescent, the COVID-19 samples came from the United States, Italy and Spain. T cells, B-cell-depleted T cells, or PBMCs provided the cDNA or gDNA that served as material.

The CDR3 extends over 15 amino acids. From germline, CDR1 is LNHDA and CDR2 SQIVND (reference sequence). V lost 3 bases and J 3 bases, leaving 13 bases between the germline ends. As handled by the study authors: Amplifying reference gene primers gave estimates of nucleated cell counts. The table came from immunoSEQ multiplex PCR; TCRdb's copy has only in-frame clones and leaves some out. The V and J calls and clone size were taken over from that table, and D and trimming were inferred from the DNA. The sample has roughly 130,000 clones, approximately 88% seen once. The chain carries TRBV19 and TRBJ2-3; TRBD2 might be the D (6 bases). The TCR comes from a woman aged 30 to 39 who had recovered from COVID-19. Input material: peripheral blood. CDR3 sequence: CASSMLVADTDTQYF. The CDR3 DNA reads TGTGCCAGTAGTATGCTAGTAGCGGATACAGATACGCAGTATTTT. Filled out from reference TRBV19 and TRBJ2-3, the complete variable domain reads DGGITQSPKYLFRKEGQNVTLSCEQNLNHDAMYWYRQDPGQGLRLIYYSQIVNDFQKGDIAEGYSVSREKKESFPLTVTSAQKNPTAFYLCASSMLVADTDTQYFGPGTRLTVL.